What follows are 19 T cell receptor beta chains derived from one specimen sequenced in a study of blood T cell repertoires in COVID-19. Method: immunoSEQ multiplex PCR; TCRdb's copy keeps in-frame clones and lacks some. The table lists tens of thousands of clones, around 80% of them singletons. Sequencing input: peripheral blood. Receptors were obtained from a man aged 65-85 years with acute or convalescent COVID-19.

The chain uses TRBV4-1 and TRBJ2-5; D gene unclear. With 1 base removed from V and 5 bases from J, the gap between germline ends came to 11 bases. This CDR3 is 14 amino acids long. Germline values: CDR1 MGHRA, CDR2 YSYEKL. CDR3 coding DNA: TGCGCCAGCAGCCAAGTGCCCGGTTTCGAGACCCAGTACTTC. Translation: CASSQVPGFETQYF.

The rearrangement uses TRBV28 and TRBJ1-6; D ambiguous. Per the germline V gene, CDR1 is MDHEN and CDR2 is SYDVKM. The V end was cut by 9 bases, the J end by 7 bases, with 10 bases between. The CDR3 is made up of 12 amino acids. Here the CDR3 DNA reads TGTGCCAGTTGGCAGGCGAATTCACCCCTCCACTTT. Translated, it gives CASWQANSPLHF.

This chain connects TRBV19 to TRBJ1-4; possibly TRBD1 for D (6 bases). The germline CDR1 and CDR2 sequences are LNHDA and SQIVND (reference sequence). The CDR3 totals 15 residues. Trimming stripped 0 bases from V and 9 bases from J, with 14 bases between. The DNA for the CDR3 is TGTGCCAGTAGTATAGACCAGGGGATGAAGAAAAAACTGTTTTTT. As protein: CASSIDQGMKKKLFF. The full variable domain, its missing parts supplied by reference TRBV19 and TRBJ1-4, is DGGITQSPKYLFRKEGQNVTLSCEQNLNHDAMYWYRQDPGQGLRLIYYSQIVNDFQKGDIAEGYSVSREKKESFPLTVTSAQKNPTAFYLCASSIDQGMKKKLFFGSGTQLSVL.

V and J are TRBV19 and TRBJ2-5; TRBD1 aligns across 7 bases. There are 13 residues in the CDR3. Germline-derived CDR1 and CDR2 are LNHDA and SQIVND (reference sequence). Trimming cost V 10 bases and J 2 bases; bases outside gene matches: 7. In DNA, the CDR3 is TGTGCCACCTCCGGGACAGAACAAGAGACCCAGTACTTC. This sequence encodes CATSGTEQETQYF.

CDR3 DNA sequence: TGCGCCAGCAGCTTGGGACTAGGGGTCTACTACGAGCAGTACTTC. This gives the protein CASSLGLGVYYEQYF. This chain links TRBV5-1 with TRBJ2-7; D is perhaps TRBD2 (6 bases). Germline V lookup: CDR1 SGHRS, CDR2 YFSETQ. The V gene lost 0 bases and the J gene lost 3 bases, with 13 bases spanning the gap. The CDR3 consists of 15 residues. Supplemented by reference TRBV5-1 and TRBJ2-7, the full variable domain reads KAGVTQTPRYLIKTRGQQVTLSCSPISGHRSVSWYQQTPGQGLQFLFEYFSETQRNKGNFPGRFSGRQFSNSRSEMNVSTLELGDSALYLCASSLGLGVYYEQYFGPGTRLTVT.

This chain connects TRBV29-1 to TRBJ2-7; 9 bases align to TRBD1. This CDR3 region has 13 residues. V lost 7 bases, J lost 5 bases, and 9 bases stayed unmatched. Per the germline V gene, CDR1 is SQVTM and CDR2 is ANQGSEA. CDR3 nucleotides: TGCAGCGCCACGACAGGGGGGTTCCACGAGCAGTACTTC. It codes for CSATTGGFHEQYF.

The V gene is TRBV19, the J gene TRBJ1-1, with TRBD1 matching 12 bases. This CDR3 comprises 17 residues. V dropped 7 bases and J dropped 1; count of bases not matched to a gene: 10. Germline V gives CDR1 LNHDA, CDR2 SQIVND (reference sequence). The CDR3 region is CASTAGTGGKSNTEAFF. CDR3 DNA: TGTGCCAGTACCGCCGGGACAGGGGGCAAGTCGAACACTGAAGCTTTCTTT.

CDR3 nucleotides: TGTGCCAGCAGCCTCGGGACAGGGGGCCAGCCCCAGCATTTT. It is translated as CASSLGTGGQPQHF. The chain links TRBV11-2 to TRBJ1-5, with 12 bases lining up with TRBD1. J was trimmed by 7 bases and V by 5 bases; bases with no gene match: 3. In germline, CDR1 is SGHAT, CDR2 FQNNGV. CDR3 length equals 14 residues.

This chain connects TRBV11-2 to TRBJ1-6; D may be TRBD1 (5 bases). The CDR3 totals 16 residues. Germline CDR1 SGHAT, CDR2 FQNNGV. The V end lost 3 bases, the J end lost 9 bases, and 18 bases lay between the germline ends. The CDR3 sequence is CASSLGLRFEGSPLHF. In DNA form, the CDR3 reads TGTGCCAGCAGCTTGGGACTCCGGTTTGAGGGTTCACCCCTCCACTTT.

The rearrangement joins TRBV6-2 or TRBV6-3 to TRBJ2-3; tentative D call: TRBD2 (6 bases). The CDR3 length is 12 residues. V lost 5 bases and J 6 bases, leaving 9 bases between the germline ends. Germline V lookup: CDR1 MNHEY, CDR2 SVGEGT. CDR3 nucleotide sequence: TGTGCCAGCAGTGGGGGGACTGATACGCAGTATTTT. Amino acid sequence: CASSGGTDTQYF.

The chain joins TRBV19 to TRBJ1-6; 7 positions match TRBD1. Looked up from germline, CDR1 is LNHDA and CDR2 is SQIVND (reference sequence). The J segment lost 0 bases and the V segment lost 4 bases, leaving 3 bases of the junction unmatched. This CDR3 contains 16 residues. CDR3 nucleotides: TGTGCCAGTAGTAAACAGGGGAGCTCCTATAATTCACCCCTCCACTTT. Translated, it gives CASSKQGSSYNSPLHF.

This sequence joins TRBV9 and TRBJ2-1, with 16 positions matching TRBD2. This CDR3 contains 17 residues. The junction had 9 bases not matched to a gene; V was cut back by 3 bases and J by 9 bases. The germline V gene has CDR1 SGDLS and CDR2 YYNGEE. Here the CDR3 DNA reads TGTGCCAGCAGCGCCACCGGGACTAGCGGGGGGGCCGCTGAGCAGTTCTTC. Protein: CASSATGTSGGAAEQFF.

The chain couples TRBV20-1 to TRBJ2-6; D unresolved. The CDR3 spans 14 residues. V lost 3 bases and J 3 bases, leaving 9 bases between the germline ends. Germline values: CDR1 DFQATT, CDR2 SNEGSKA (reference sequence). CDR3 sequence (DNA): TGCAGTGCTAGTCGTGGCGGTGGGGCCAACGTCCTGACTTTC. This sequence encodes CSASRGGGANVLTF.

The rearrangement links TRBV25-1 to TRBJ2-7; TRBD2 matches 9 bases. CDR3 length equals 14 residues. V was clipped by 8 bases and J by 2 bases; unmatched bases: 7. Germline CDR1 and CDR2: MGHDK and SYGVNS. The CDR3: CASLRAGGPYEQYF. In DNA, the CDR3 is TGTGCCAGCCTTCGGGCGGGGGGGCCCTACGAGCAGTACTTC.

The gene calls are TRBV5-1 and TRBJ1-5; a possible D gene is TRBD1 (5 bases). The CDR3 spans 14 residues. Germline V gene sequence: CDR1 SGHRS, CDR2 YFSETQ. Trimming cost V 6 bases and J 7 bases, with 17 bases left between them. The CDR3 DNA sequence: TGCGCCAGCACTTGGGGCAGTGATAACCAGCCCCAGCATTTT. This codes for CASTWGSDNQPQHF.

This chain uses TRBV28 with TRBJ2-2, with D hard to call. The CDR3 has 15 residues. Trimming took off 7 bases at V and 2 bases at J, with 14 bases between the two ends. Germline V CDR1 and CDR2: MDHEN, SYDVKM. Written as DNA, the CDR3 is TGTGCCAGCACGGTCACGATCGGTAACACCGGGGAGCTGTTTTTT. This translates into CASTVTIGNTGELFF.

This clone was counted between two and nine times. This chain links TRBV19 with TRBJ2-2, with a weak D call TRBD2 (5 bases). The CDR3 extends over 16 amino acids. The V gene's germline CDR1 is LNHDA and CDR2 SQIVND (reference sequence). Trimming pared 4 bases from V and 7 bases from J, leaving 19 bases between. CDR3 sequence (DNA): TGTGCCAGTAGTAGTCTCGGCCGGGATACCGGCGGGGAGCTGTTTTTT. Protein: CASSSLGRDTGGELFF. The full variable domain, completed using reference TRBV19 and TRBJ2-2, is DGGITQSPKYLFRKEGQNVTLSCEQNLNHDAMYWYRQDPGQGLRLIYYSQIVNDFQKGDIAEGYSVSREKKESFPLTVTSAQKNPTAFYLCASSSLGRDTGGELFFGEGSRLTVL.

This clone was seen once. The chain recombines TRBV5-1 with TRBJ2-3; D possibly corresponds to TRBD1 (5 bases). The CDR3 sequence is 15 residues long. The V gene's germline CDR1 is SGHRS and CDR2 YFSETQ. V lost 0 bases and J lost 1, with 9 bases in between. The CDR3, as DNA: TGCGCCAGCAGCTTGGAAGGGGTTGGCACAGATACGCAGTATTTT. It encodes CASSLEGVGTDTQYF. Based on the CDR3 plus reference TRBV5-1 and TRBJ2-3, the full variable domain is KAGVTQTPRYLIKTRGQQVTLSCSPISGHRSVSWYQQTPGQGLQFLFEYFSETQRNKGNFPGRFSGRQFSNSRSEMNVSTLELGDSALYLCASSLEGVGTDTQYFGPGTRLTVL.

This chain connects TRBV5-1 to TRBJ1-2; a possible D gene is TRBD1 (5 bases). Trimming took 0 bases from V and 6 from J, leaving 9 bases between them. This CDR3 is built from 13 residues. Germline loops: CDR1 SGHRS, CDR2 YFSETQ. CDR3 DNA sequence: TGCGCCAGCAGCTTGGCCGCCAGGGATGGCTACACCTTC. Its translation is CASSLAARDGYTF.